This record covers a single TCR beta chain. What it recognizes is unknown. There are 16 residues in the CDR3. Germline V gene sequence: CDR1 SEHNR, CDR2 FQNEAQ (reference sequence). Deletions cut 4 bases from V and 0 bases from J, with 10 bases between. This record belongs to a study of OX40 agonist ivuxolimab in advanced cancers. In the study overall: Three patients responded partially, comprising one with hepatocellular carcinoma and two with cutaneous melanoma. The study's findings and limits: CD8+ T cells (on average) carried more expanded clones than CD4+ T cells.

Baseline was the first blood sampling point, followed by cycle 4 day 1 and cycle 7 day 1. The repertoire was sequenced with immunoSEQ multiplex PCR; TCRdb's copy has only in-frame clones and lacks some. In the table there are tens of thousands of clones, around 84% of which are singletons. This chain connects TRBV7-9 to TRBJ2-6; the D is unclear. The sequence was obtained from an adult with an advanced solid tumor such as melanoma, head and neck, liver or kidney cancer. Material: CD4+ or CD8+ T cells sorted from blood, obtained in a trial of the OX40 agonist ivuxolimab. CDR3 DNA sequence: TGTGCCAGCAGCTCGGAACCGGTCTCTGGGGCCAACGTCCTGACTTTC. As protein: CASSSEPVSGANVLTF.